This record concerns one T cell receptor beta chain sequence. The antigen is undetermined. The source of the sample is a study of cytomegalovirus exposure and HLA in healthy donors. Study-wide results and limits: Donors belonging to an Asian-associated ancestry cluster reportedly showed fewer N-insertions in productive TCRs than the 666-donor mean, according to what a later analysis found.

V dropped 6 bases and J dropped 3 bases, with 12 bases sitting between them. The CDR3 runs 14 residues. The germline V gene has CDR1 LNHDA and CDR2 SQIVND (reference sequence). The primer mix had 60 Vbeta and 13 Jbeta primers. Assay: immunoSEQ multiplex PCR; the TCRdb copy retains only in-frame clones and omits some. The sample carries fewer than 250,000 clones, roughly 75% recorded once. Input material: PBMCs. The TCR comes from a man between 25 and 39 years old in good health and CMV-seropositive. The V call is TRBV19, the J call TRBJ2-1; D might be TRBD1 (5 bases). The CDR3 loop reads CASRKGSGYNEQFF. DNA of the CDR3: TGTGCCAGTAGGAAGGGGTCAGGCTACAATGAGCAGTTCTTC.